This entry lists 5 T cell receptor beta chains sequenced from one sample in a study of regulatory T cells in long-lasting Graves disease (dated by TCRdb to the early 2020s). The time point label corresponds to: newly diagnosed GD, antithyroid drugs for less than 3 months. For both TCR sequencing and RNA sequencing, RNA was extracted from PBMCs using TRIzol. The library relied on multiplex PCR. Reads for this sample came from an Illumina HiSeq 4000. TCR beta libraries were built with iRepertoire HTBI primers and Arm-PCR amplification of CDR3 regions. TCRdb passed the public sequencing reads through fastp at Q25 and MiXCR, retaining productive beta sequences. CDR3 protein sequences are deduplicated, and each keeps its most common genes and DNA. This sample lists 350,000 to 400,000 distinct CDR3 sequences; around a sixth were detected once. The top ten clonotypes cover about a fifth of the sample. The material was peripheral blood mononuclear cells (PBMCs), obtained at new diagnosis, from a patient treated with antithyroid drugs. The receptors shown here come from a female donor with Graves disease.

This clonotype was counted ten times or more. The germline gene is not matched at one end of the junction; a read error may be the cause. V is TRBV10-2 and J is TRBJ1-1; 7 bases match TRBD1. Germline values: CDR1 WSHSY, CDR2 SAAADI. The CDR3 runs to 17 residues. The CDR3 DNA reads TGTGCCAGCAGTAAGGAGGACCGGGACAGCAAGAACACTGAAGCTTTCTTT. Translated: CASSKEDRDSKNTEAFF.

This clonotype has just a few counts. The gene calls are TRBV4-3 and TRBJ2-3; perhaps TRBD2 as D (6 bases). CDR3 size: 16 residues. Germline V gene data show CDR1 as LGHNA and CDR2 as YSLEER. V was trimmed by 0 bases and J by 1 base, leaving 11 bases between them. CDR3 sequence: CASSQDRGGRTDTQYF. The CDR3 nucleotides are TGCGCCAGCAGCCAAGATCGGGGAGGCCGCACAGATACGCAGTATTTT.

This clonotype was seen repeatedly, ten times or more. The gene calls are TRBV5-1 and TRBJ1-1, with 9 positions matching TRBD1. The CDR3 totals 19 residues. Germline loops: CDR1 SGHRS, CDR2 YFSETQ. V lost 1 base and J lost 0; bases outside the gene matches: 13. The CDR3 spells CASSLWPQGAFPMNTEAFF. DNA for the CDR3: TGCGCCAGCAGCTTGTGGCCACAGGGGGCATTTCCCATGAACACTGAAGCTTTCTTT.

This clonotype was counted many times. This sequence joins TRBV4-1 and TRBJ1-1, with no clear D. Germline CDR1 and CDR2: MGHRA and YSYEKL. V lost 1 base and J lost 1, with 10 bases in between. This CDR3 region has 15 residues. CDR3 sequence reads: CASSQVRSWNTEAFF. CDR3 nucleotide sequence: TGCGCCAGCAGCCAAGTAAGGAGCTGGAACACTGAAGCTTTCTTT.

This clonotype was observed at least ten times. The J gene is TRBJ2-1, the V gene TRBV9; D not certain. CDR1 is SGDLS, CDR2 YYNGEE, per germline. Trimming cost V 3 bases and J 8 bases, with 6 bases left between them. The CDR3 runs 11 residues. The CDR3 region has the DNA TGTGCCAGCAGCGACCCCCATGAGCAGTTCTTC. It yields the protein CASSDPHEQFF. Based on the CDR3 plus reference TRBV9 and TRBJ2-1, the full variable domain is DSGVTQTPKHLITATGQRVTLRCSPRSGDLSVYWYQQSLDQGLQFLIQYYNGEERAKGNILERFSAQQFPDLHSELNLSSLELGDSALYFCASSDPHEQFFGPGTRLTVL.